The sequence of this T cell receptor (beta chain) was determined in a study of Graves' ophthalmopathy and Graves' hyperthyroidism (dated by TCRdb to 2017 to 2018). At the level of the whole study: Peripheral blood samples were taken at the time of initial diagnosis, before any treatment was given. TCR beta repertoire signatures were used to distinguish Graves' ophthalmopathy from Graves' hyperthyroidism and to predict progression to ophthalmopathy. In total, 135 blood samples were TCR-sequenced: fewer than 50 ophthalmopathy, 75 hyperthyroidism and 17 hyperthyroidism-to-ophthalmopathy patients. To explore V-J signatures that distinguish ophthalmopathy from hyperthyroidism, a discovery set of 95 to 100 patients was enrolled, made up of over 40 with ophthalmopathy and 57 with stable hyperthyroidism. The independent validation cohort included about 20 hyperthyroidism patients plus 17 patients who later progressed from hyperthyroidism to ophthalmopathy. In roughly 6 hyperthyroidism patients, T-cell repertoires of thyroid tissue and blood were compared. Once sampling was done, hyperthyroidism patients were given methimazole at a starting dose of 30 mg daily, while ophthalmopathy patients were given high-dose intravenous methylprednisolone. What the work shows at the level of the full study, not this receptor alone: In validation, the model predicted ophthalmopathy progression with 55% to 71% sensitivity and roughly 72% specificity; approximately 12 predicted patients were CT-confirmed with GO in a median of around 6 months. Most expanded thyroid clonotypes with a frequency above 0.001 also appeared in blood, which suggests that blood repertoires may reflect the immune response in the thyroid. Sample size was not statistically predetermined, and group allocation was not concealed from the investigators. In cross-validation, the 13-signature model distinguished ophthalmopathy from stable hyperthyroidism with around 90% sensitivity and about 81% specificity, while in the test set the corresponding values were roughly 80% and 75%.

A patient counted as having stable hyperthyroidism if there was no progression to ophthalmopathy within 18 months of follow-up. The hyperthyroidism patients were 18 to 65 years old and newly diagnosed, with a disease duration of less than 2 months. Anyone with other autoimmune diseases, uncontrolled infections, pregnancy or lactation was excluded from the study. Clinical symptoms, serum thyroxine, TRAb, thyroid ultrasound and orbital computed tomography formed the basis of the diagnosis. Ficoll-Paque density gradient centrifugation was used to isolate PBMCs from 8.5 to 10 ml of fresh peripheral blood. Total RNA was extracted with Trizol reagent and quality-checked on an Agilent 2100 Bioanalyzer. Concerning this clonotype itself: Its cognate antigen has yet to be identified. Qualities for individual bases were not recorded, and no much larger clone is one base off.

For repertoire sequencing, the TCR beta CDR3 regions were amplified from RNA transcripts. The first round of RT-PCR was done with HTBI primers and the Qiagen OneStep RT-PCR kit, and was followed by a second round of multiplex PCR, then size selection and purification. The libraries underwent paired-end sequencing with 100 bp reads on an Illumina HiSeq2000. The authors processed their data as follows. Reads were processed with SOAPnuke, discarding reads with adapters, uncalled bases, mean Phred below 15, or no exact constant-primer or identifier match. COPE v1.2.5 was used to merge high-quality paired reads. Unique nucleotide sequences were defined as clonotypes and aligned to IMGT TRB V, D and J references using MiTCR v1.1. Analysis was restricted to V-J combinations with a frequency above 0.0001, which covered just over 98% of repertoires. A TCR clonal expansion and chaos score per V-J combination was defined as the ratio of F50 clonal expansion to chaos observed in the TCRdist matrix. Welch's t-statistics and random forest were used to reduce the features to some 13 V-J combinations, which were then used as input to a naive Bayes classifier. The similarity between thyroid and blood repertoires was quantified using the Morisita-Horn index. TCRdb handled the public reads itself, with Q25 trimming in fastp and clone calling in MiXCR, and kept productive beta chains. Every distinct CDR3 protein forms one entry, paired with its most common genes and DNA. Clone size and V and J calls follow TCRdb, not the original study. Within this sample are tens of thousands of distinct CDR3 sequences, with around 50% of them counted one time only. The top ten clonotypes cover approximately 7% of the sample.

Sequencing was carried out using peripheral blood. This receptor was taken from an adult woman with stable Graves' hyperthyroidism.

The CDR3 corresponds to CASSLNGGANVLTF. The sequence in DNA is TGTGCCAGCAGCTTAAACGGGGGGGCCAACGTCCTGACTTTC. This chain is built from TRBV7-3 and TRBJ2-6, with no reliable assignment of the D segment. According to the germline V gene, CDR1 reads SGHTA and CDR2 reads FQGTGA. The junction carries 5 bases between V and J, which are trimmed by 1 base and 4 bases respectively. There are 14 amino acids in the CDR3, from cysteine to phenylalanine inclusive. The only DNA kept is the CDR3, 42 bases in frame from the first base.